A single sample is the source of the 2 T cell receptor beta chains below, sequenced in a study of OX40 agonist ivuxolimab in advanced cancers. TCRdb's copy holds only in-frame clones and misses some; the assay was immunoSEQ multiplex PCR. The sample lists more than 80,000 clones; approximately 93% were seen once. Sequencing was performed on CD4+ or CD8+ T cells sorted from blood, taken in a trial of the OX40 agonist ivuxolimab. The receptors were gathered from an adult with an advanced solid tumor such as melanoma, head and neck, liver or kidney cancer.

This clone has more than one count but fewer than ten. CDR3 bases: TGCGCCAGCCGGGGCGATTCGAATGAGCAGTTCTTC. Its protein product is CASRGDSNEQFF. This chain joins TRBV5-1 and TRBJ2-1; D might be TRBD1 or TRBD2, each matching 5 bases. Germline V gives CDR1 SGHRS, CDR2 YFSETQ. Trimming shortened V by 7 bases and J by 7 bases, and 12 bases separated the two germline ends. This CDR3 is 12 amino acids long.

This sequence joins TRBV27 and TRBJ1-5, with D perhaps matching TRBD1 (6 bases). Germline-derived CDR1 and CDR2 are MNHEY and SMNVEV (reference sequence). With 3 bases removed from V and 4 bases from J, the gap between germline ends came to 7 bases. This CDR3 has 13 amino acids. In DNA, the CDR3 is TGTGCCAGCAGTTTTGACAGGAATCAGCCCCAGCATTTT. Amino acids: CASSFDRNQPQHF.